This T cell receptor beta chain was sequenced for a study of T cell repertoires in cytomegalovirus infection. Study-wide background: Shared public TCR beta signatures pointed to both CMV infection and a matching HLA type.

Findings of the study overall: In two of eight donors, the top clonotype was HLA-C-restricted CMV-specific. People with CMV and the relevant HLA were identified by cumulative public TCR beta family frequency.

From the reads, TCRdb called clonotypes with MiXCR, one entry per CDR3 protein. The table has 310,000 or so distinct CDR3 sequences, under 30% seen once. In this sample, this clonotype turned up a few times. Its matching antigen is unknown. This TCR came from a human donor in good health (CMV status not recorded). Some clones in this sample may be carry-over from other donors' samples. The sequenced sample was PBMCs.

The CDR3 sequence: CATTYPGTGERFF. DNA of the CDR3: TGTGCCACCACTTACCCCGGGACAGGGGAAAGATTCTTC. The chain carries TRBV24-1 and TRBJ2-1; 10 bases fit TRBD1. CDR1 and CDR2 from the germline V gene are KGHDR and SFDVKD. The CDR3 sequence is 13 residues long. V lost 8 bases, J lost 16 bases, and 13 bases stayed unmatched.